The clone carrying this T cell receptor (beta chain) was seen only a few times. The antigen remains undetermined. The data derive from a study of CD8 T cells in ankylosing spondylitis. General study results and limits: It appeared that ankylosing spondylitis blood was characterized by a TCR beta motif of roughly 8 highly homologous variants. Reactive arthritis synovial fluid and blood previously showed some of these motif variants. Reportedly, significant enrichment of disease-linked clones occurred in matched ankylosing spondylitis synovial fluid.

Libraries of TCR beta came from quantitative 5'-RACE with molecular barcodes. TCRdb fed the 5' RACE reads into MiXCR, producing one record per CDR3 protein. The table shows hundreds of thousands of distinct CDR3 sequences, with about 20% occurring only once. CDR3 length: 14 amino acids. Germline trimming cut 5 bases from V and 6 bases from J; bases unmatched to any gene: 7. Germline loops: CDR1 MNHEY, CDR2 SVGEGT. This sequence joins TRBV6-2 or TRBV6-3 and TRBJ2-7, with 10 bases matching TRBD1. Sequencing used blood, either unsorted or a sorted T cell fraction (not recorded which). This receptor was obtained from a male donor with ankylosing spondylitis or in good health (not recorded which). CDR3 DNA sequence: TGTGCCAGCAGTCCCGACAGGGGGCTTCTCGAGCAGTACTTC. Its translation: CASSPDRGLLEQYF.